A single sample is the source of the 5 T cell receptor beta chains below, sequenced in a study of blood T cell repertoires in COVID-19. The repertoire was sequenced with immunoSEQ multiplex PCR; TCRdb's copy has only in-frame clones and lacks some. Of roughly 200,000 clones listed, 90% are singletons. The sequencing input was peripheral blood. These receptors were collected from a man over 45 with acute or convalescent COVID-19.

The chain links TRBV27 to TRBJ1-1; a weak D match, TRBD1 (6 bases). Germline CDR1 MNHEY, CDR2 SMNVEV (reference sequence). This CDR3 has 14 amino acids. Trimming took off 4 bases at V and 5 bases at J, with 14 bases between the two ends. The CDR3 nucleotides are TGTGCCAGCAGTTCTCGACAGAGGGGGACTGAAGCTTTCTTT. This sequence encodes CASSSRQRGTEAFF.

The chain carries TRBV18 and TRBJ2-1, with a weak D call TRBD2 (6 bases). Trimming removed 3 bases at V and 4 bases at J, with 19 bases between. Germline V gene data show CDR1 as KGHSH and CDR2 as LQKENI. The CDR3 totals 17 residues. The CDR3 reads CASSPTGEADSYNEQFF. CDR3 nucleotides: TGTGCCAGCTCACCCACGGGGGAAGCGGACTCTTACAATGAGCAGTTCTTC.

The chain is built from TRBV6-4 and TRBJ2-3; 7 bases match TRBD1. V shed 6 bases, J shed 1 base, and the junction held 7 bases outside the gene matches. CDR1 and CDR2 (germline): MRHNA, SNTAGT. The CDR3 runs 15 residues. CDR3 protein: CASSARGQGTDTQYF. CDR3 coding DNA: TGTGCCAGCAGCGCGCGTGGACAGGGCACAGATACGCAGTATTTT.

In the case of this clone: The junction departs from germline at one end; a sequencing error may be responsible. The chain carries TRBV5-1 and TRBJ2-5; D unclear. The CDR3 length is 13 residues. Germline V CDR1 and CDR2: SGHRS, YFSETQ. The CDR3 here is CASGFTDQETQYF. DNA of the CDR3: TGCGCCAGCGGCTTTACGGACCAAGAGACCCAGTACTTC.

The count of this clone is one. The rearrangement links TRBV5-5 to TRBJ1-4; 7 bases line up with TRBD1. This CDR3 is built from 14 residues. Germline CDR1 and CDR2: SGHKS and YYEKEE (reference sequence). The V segment lost 4 bases and the J segment 2 bases; nucleotides outside the gene matches: 2. This CDR3 is CASSMTGTNEKLFF. The CDR3, as DNA: TGTGCCAGCAGCATGACAGGGACTAATGAAAAACTGTTTTTT.